What follows are 14 T cell receptor beta chains derived from one specimen sequenced in a study of STAT5B mutations in CD4+ large granular lymphocyte leukemia. The assay was immunoSEQ multiplex PCR, and TCRdb's table has in-frame clones only and misses some. The repertoire holds 37,000 or so clones, with around nine tenths as singletons. The sample consisted of CD4+ T cells from blood buffy coats. The receptors here all came from a human donor in good health.

The chain joins TRBV7-2 to TRBJ2-1, with TRBD2 identical over 12 bases. The germline CDR1 and CDR2 sequences are SGHTA and FQGNSA. The length of the CDR3 is 15 residues. V lost 6 bases, J lost 10 bases, and 10 bases stayed unmatched. Here the CDR3 reads CASSLAGGPGVEQFF. The CDR3 DNA reads as TGTGCCAGCAGTCTAGCGGGAGGGCCGGGGGTAGAGCAGTTCTTC.

The chain is built from TRBV9 and TRBJ2-7; tentative D call: TRBD1 (6 bases). The CDR3 consists of 14 residues. From germline, CDR1 is SGDLS and CDR2 YYNGEE. With 0 bases removed from V and 6 bases from J, the gap between germline ends came to 13 bases. The CDR3 is CASSVEPGGGEQYF. In DNA, the CDR3 is TGTGCCAGCAGCGTAGAACCTGGGGGCGGCGAGCAGTACTTC.

V usage is TRBV9 and J usage is TRBJ2-7, with TRBD2 identical over 9 bases. With 3 bases clipped from V and 2 bases from J, the junction kept 6 bases outside the gene matches. The CDR3 has 15 residues. Germline V gene data show CDR1 as SGDLS and CDR2 as YYNGEE. The CDR3 coding sequence is TGTGCCAGCAGCGCGGGACTAGCAATAACCTACGAGCAGTACTTC. This translates into CASSAGLAITYEQYF.

The genes are TRBV10-3 and TRBJ1-1; D unresolved. Germline CDR1 ENHRY, CDR2 SYGVKD. This CDR3 has 15 residues. The V end lost 2 bases, the J end lost 2 bases, and 12 bases lay between the germline ends. Written as DNA, the CDR3 is TGTGCCATCAGTGAGGACAACTGGGGTAACACTGAAGCTTTCTTT. The encoded protein is CAISEDNWGNTEAFF.

This clone is termed medium-sized (0.01 to 0.1%). The CDR3 loop is CASSKTGQGYEQYF. The CDR3 DNA sequence: TGCGCCAGCAGCAAAACGGGACAGGGGTACGAGCAGTACTTC. The J gene is TRBJ2-7, the V gene TRBV5-1; 10 bases are a match to TRBD1. Germline CDR1 reads SGHRS; CDR2 reads YFSETQ. The trim removed 4 bases at V and 4 bases at J, leaving 5 bases unmatched. CDR3 length equals 14 residues.

J is TRBJ2-5 and V is TRBV28; 7 bases are a match to TRBD1. J lost 3 bases, V lost 5 bases, and 9 bases had no gene match. The CDR3 sequence is 15 residues long. Germline CDR1 MDHEN, CDR2 SYDVKM. The CDR3 reads CASSHAGTAEETQYF. Written as DNA, the CDR3 is TGTGCCAGCAGTCATGCAGGGACAGCCGAAGAGACCCAGTACTTC.

The chain employs TRBV23-1 and TRBJ1-1; D is uncertain. TRBV23-1 counts as an open reading frame of uncertain function. V shed 0 bases and J shed 1 base, with 15 bases lying between them. This CDR3 region has 17 residues. The CDR3 reads CASSQSKLLPGNTEAFF. The CDR3, as DNA: TGCGCCAGCAGTCAATCGAAGCTACTACCCGGGAACACTGAAGCTTTCTTT.

As DNA, the CDR3 is TGTGCCAGCAGCTTAGGGGGACTGGGAAGCTACACCTTC. Its protein product is CASSLGGLGSYTF. J is TRBJ1-2 and V is TRBV11-2; tentatively, D is TRBD1 (5 bases). The V gene's germline CDR1 is SGHAT and CDR2 FQNNGV. The CDR3 is 13 residues long. V lost 1 base and J 9 bases, leaving 12 bases between the germline ends.

The chain links TRBV10-1 to TRBJ2-3, with 10 bases lining up with TRBD2. The V segment lost 4 bases and the J segment 4 bases; nucleotides outside the gene matches: 5. The CDR3 runs to 15 residues. Per germline, CDR1 WNHNN and CDR2 SYGVQD (reference sequence). CDR3 nucleotide sequence: TGCGCCAGCAGTGGGACTAGCGGCAGTCCAGATACGCAGTATTTT. The encoded protein is CASSGTSGSPDTQYF.

CDR3 protein: CSVGRDSYNEQFF. The CDR3 region has the DNA TGCAGCGTTGGGAGGGACTCCTACAATGAGCAGTTCTTC. The chain recombines TRBV29-1 with TRBJ2-1; the D gene is possibly TRBD2 (6 bases). The CDR3 sequence is 13 residues long. V shed 4 bases and J shed 0 bases, with 7 bases lying between them. The germline gives CDR1 SQVTM, CDR2 ANQGSEA.

The V call is TRBV5-6, the J call TRBJ2-6, with D possibly being TRBD1 (6 bases). Trimming shortened V by 1 base and J by 0 bases, and 14 bases separated the two germline ends. The V gene's germline CDR1 is SGHDT and CDR2 YYEEEE. The CDR3 has 18 amino acids. CDR3 nucleotides: TGTGCCAGCAGCTTGCTCACAGGGTACTCCTCTGGGGCCAACGTCCTGACTTTC. Protein: CASSLLTGYSSGANVLTF.

The J gene is TRBJ2-5, the V gene TRBV29-1; D is undetermined. Germline assignment: CDR1 SQVTM and CDR2 ANQGSEA. With 5 bases removed from V and 4 bases from J, the gap between germline ends came to 8 bases. The CDR3 is made up of 11 amino acids. The CDR3 reads CSVSLGETQYF. The CDR3 DNA is TGCAGCGTTTCTCTCGGAGAGACCCAGTACTTC.

This chain connects TRBV9 to TRBJ2-1; 7 positions agree with TRBD2. There are 16 residues in the CDR3. Germline V CDR1 and CDR2: SGDLS, YYNGEE. V was pared by 4 bases and J by 0 bases, with 7 bases of the junction left unmatched. In DNA, the CDR3 is TGTGCCAGCAGCTCCGCTAGCGGAGGCTCCTACAATGAGCAGTTCTTC. It codes for CASSSASGGSYNEQFF.

The rearrangement joins TRBV19 to TRBJ2-7; D perhaps matches TRBD2 (6 bases). CDR1 is LNHDA, CDR2 SQIVND, per germline (reference sequence). The CDR3 spans 15 residues. With 1 base removed from V and 5 bases from J, the gap between germline ends came to 15 bases. CDR3 in amino acids: CASSIAGTSGDEQYF. CDR3 bases: TGTGCCAGTAGTATAGCCGGGACTTCCGGGGACGAGCAGTACTTC.